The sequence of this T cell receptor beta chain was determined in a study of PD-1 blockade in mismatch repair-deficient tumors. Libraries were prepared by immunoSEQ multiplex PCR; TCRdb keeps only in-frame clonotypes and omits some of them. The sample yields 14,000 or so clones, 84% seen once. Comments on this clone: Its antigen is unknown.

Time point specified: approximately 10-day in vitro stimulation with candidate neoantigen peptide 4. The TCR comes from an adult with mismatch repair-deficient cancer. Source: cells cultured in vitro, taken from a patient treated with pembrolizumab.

The CDR3 bases are TGTGCCAGCAGCTCTCCCAGGTGGAAATCTTACGAGCAGTACTTC. Translation gives CASSSPRWKSYEQYF. The chain combines TRBV7-7 with TRBJ2-7; D is unresolved. V lost 4 bases to trimming and J lost 4 bases, with 17 bases between them. The CDR3 covers 15 residues. Germline lookup yields CDR1 SSHAT and CDR2 FNYEAQ (reference sequence).